This is a list of T cell receptor beta chains from one sample in a study of blood T cell repertoires in COVID-19. Assay: immunoSEQ multiplex PCR; the TCRdb copy retains only in-frame clones and omits some. Here the sample spans a few hundred thousand clones, approximately 86% being singletons. Sequencing was performed on peripheral blood. The receptor source for this set is a woman in her fifties or sixties with COVID-19, enrolled during active disease. Each CDR3 is given with its conserved first and last residue. Each record gives: J gene, D gene, V gene, CDR3 protein. A D gene is named only where the DNA matches it firmly.

TRBJ1-4	NA	TRBV15	CATSVLNEKLFF
TRBJ1-5	NA	TRBV6-2/TRBV6-3	CASSYLQSRNQPQHF
TRBJ1-1	NA	TRBV30	CAWYRVMNTEAFF
TRBJ1-1	NA	TRBV12-3/TRBV12-4	CASSFAATEAFF
TRBJ1-2	NA	TRBV9	CASSETENYGYTF
TRBJ2-7	TRBD1	TRBV18	CASSPGQGVAYEQYF
TRBJ1-1	NA	TRBV19	CASSPRGVIGAFF
TRBJ2-7	TRBD1	TRBV29-1	CSVTDRSTYEQYF
TRBJ2-7	NA	TRBV12-3/TRBV12-4	CASRQTGVYEQYF
TRBJ2-2	TRBD2	TRBV9	CASSVGLAGNTGELFF
TRBJ2-6	TRBD2	TRBV30	CAWRTSGGAGANVLTF
TRBJ1-5	TRBD1	TRBV15	CATSIGTGAINQPQHF
TRBJ1-1	TRBD1	TRBV7-8	CASSLGMTGARGEAFF
TRBJ1-2	NA	TRBV9	CASSVAVQGVYGYTF
TRBJ2-7	TRBD2	TRBV5-1	CASSPGGAGGLYEQYF
TRBJ1-1	TRBD1	TRBV3-1/TRBV3-2	CASSSRDRGLFTNTEAFF
TRBJ2-3	NA	TRBV7-3	CASSLLGREDTQYF
TRBJ1-5	TRBD1	TRBV30	CASRDRFMRQPQHF
TRBJ2-1	NA	TRBV6-5	CASLSPRGYNEQFF
TRBJ1-1	TRBD1	TRBV30	CAWGGQGFSEAFF
TRBJ2-2	TRBD2	TRBV5-1	CASSLDSGGMNTGELFF
TRBJ1-1	TRBD1	TRBV7-2	CASRLNRGHTEAFF
TRBJ1-2	TRBD1	TRBV30	CAWIPTTGTNGYTF
TRBJ2-1	NA	TRBV11-3	CASSWDGSSYNEQFF
TRBJ1-2	NA	TRBV30	CAYPKVTGDGYTF
TRBJ2-3	NA	TRBV27	CASSFSWAGSTDTQYF
TRBJ2-1	NA	TRBV5-1	CASSFSGATDEQFF
TRBJ1-2	NA	TRBV9	CASSGGGGNGYTF
TRBJ2-3	NA	TRBV11-2	CASRGGGGSDTQYF
TRBJ1-4	TRBD1	TRBV29-1	CSVDRGNEKLFF
TRBJ2-7	TRBD2	TRBV2	CASSVPRRGASYEQYF
TRBJ2-5	NA	TRBV27	CASSPPGSQETQYF
TRBJ1-5	TRBD1	TRBV18	CASSPNVGTDYSNQPQHF
TRBJ1-3	NA	TRBV7-9	CASSPGQLQGGNTIYF
TRBJ2-3	TRBD2	TRBV30	CAWSVARTSGGARDTQYF
TRBJ2-7	NA	TRBV3-1/TRBV3-2	CASSQDRNRVREQYF
TRBJ2-2	TRBD1	TRBV4-3	CASSQDKRGPGELFF
TRBJ1-6	TRBD1	TRBV5-5	CASSLEGGGNSPLHF